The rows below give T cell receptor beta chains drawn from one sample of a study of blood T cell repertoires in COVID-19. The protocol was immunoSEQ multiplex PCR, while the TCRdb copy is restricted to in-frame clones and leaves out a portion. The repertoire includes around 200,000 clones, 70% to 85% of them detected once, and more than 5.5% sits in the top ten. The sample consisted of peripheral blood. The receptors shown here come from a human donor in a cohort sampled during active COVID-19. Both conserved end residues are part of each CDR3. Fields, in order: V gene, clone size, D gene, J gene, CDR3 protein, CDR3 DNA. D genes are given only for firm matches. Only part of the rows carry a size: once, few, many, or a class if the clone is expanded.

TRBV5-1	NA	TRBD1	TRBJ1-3	CASSRDRNSGNTIYF	TGCGCCAGCAGCAGGGACAGGAACTCTGGAAACACCATATATTTT
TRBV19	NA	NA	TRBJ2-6	CASSSRELGANVLTF	TGTGCCAGTAGTTCTCGGGAGCTCGGGGCCAACGTCCTGACTTTC
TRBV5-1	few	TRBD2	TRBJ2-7	CASSLGDYYEQYF	TGCGCCAGCAGCTTGGGGGACTACTACGAGCAGTACTTC
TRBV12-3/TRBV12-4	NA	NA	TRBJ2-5	CASTRGQFQYF	TGTGCCAGCACCCGAGGACAGTTTCAGTACTTC
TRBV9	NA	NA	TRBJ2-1	CASSMYGQLLRGYNEQFF	TGTGCCAGCAGCATGTATGGACAGCTACTGCGCGGTTACAATGAGCAGTTCTTC
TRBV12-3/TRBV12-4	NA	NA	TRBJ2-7	CASSEAYEQYF	TGTGCCAGCAGTGAGGCCTACGAGCAGTACTTC
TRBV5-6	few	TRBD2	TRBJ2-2	CASSFAGGRLNTGELFF	TGTGCCAGCAGCTTTGCGGGGGGCCGATTGAACACCGGGGAGCTGTTTTTT
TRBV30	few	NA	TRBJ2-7	CAWTSKALYEQYF	TGTGCCTGGACTAGTAAGGCCCTCTACGAGCAGTACTTC
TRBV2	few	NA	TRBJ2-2	CASRGLINTGELFF	TGTGCCAGCAGGGGGCTCATTAACACCGGGGAGCTGTTTTTT
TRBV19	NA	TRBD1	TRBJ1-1	CASSPTGGLSEAFF	TGTGCCAGTAGTCCGACAGGGGGCCTCTCTGAGGCTTTCTTT
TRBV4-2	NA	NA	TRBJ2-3	CASSQRGAWGGGNTDTQYF	TGTGCCAGCAGCCAAAGAGGAGCTTGGGGAGGGGGGAACACAGATACGCAGTATTTT
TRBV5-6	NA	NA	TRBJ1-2	CASSFTRLSGYTF	TGTGCCAGCAGCTTCACGAGGCTCAGTGGCTACACCTTC
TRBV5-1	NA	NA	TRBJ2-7	CASSLGQRYEQYF	TGCGCCAGCAGCTTGGGGCAACGATACGAGCAGTACTTC
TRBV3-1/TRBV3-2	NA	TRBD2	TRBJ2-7	CASSQAFPSGGASYEQYF	TGTGCCAGCAGCCAAGCTTTCCCTAGCGGGGGGGCCAGCTACGAGCAGTACTTC
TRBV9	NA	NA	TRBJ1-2	CASSATGTRDYGYTF	TGTGCCAGCAGCGCAACCGGGACAAGAGATTATGGCTACACCTTC
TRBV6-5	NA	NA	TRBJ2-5	CASSKREPLQETQYF	TGTGCCAGCAGTAAAAGGGAGCCTCTCCAAGAGACCCAGTACTTC
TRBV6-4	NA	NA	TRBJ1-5	CASSGLGGGDQPQHF	TGTGCCAGCAGTGGCCTTGGGGGGGGCGATCAGCCCCAGCATTTT
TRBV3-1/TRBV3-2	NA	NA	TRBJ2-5	CASSQDRGRDIQETQYF	TGTGCCAGCAGCCAAGACCGAGGGCGGGATATCCAAGAGACCCAGTACTTC
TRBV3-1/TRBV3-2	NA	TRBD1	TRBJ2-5	CASSETGVETQYF	TGTGCCAGCAGCGAAACAGGGGTAGAGACCCAGTACTTC
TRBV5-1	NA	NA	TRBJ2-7	CASSSKAGRGNYEQYF	TGCGCCAGCAGCTCTAAAGCGGGCAGAGGGAACTACGAGCAGTACTTC
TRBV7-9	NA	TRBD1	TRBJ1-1	CASSVTGVNTEAFF	TGTGCCAGCAGCGTGACAGGGGTGAACACTGAAGCTTTCTTT
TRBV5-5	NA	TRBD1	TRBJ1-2	CASSLPGTGAYGYTF	TGTGCCAGCAGCTTACCCGGGACAGGGGCGTATGGCTACACCTTC
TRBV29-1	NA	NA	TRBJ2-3	CSVVVDTQYF	TGCAGCGTTGTAGTTGATACGCAGTATTTT
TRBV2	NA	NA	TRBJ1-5	CATLPHRENNQPQHF	TGTGCCACCCTACCCCATCGGGAAAACAATCAGCCCCAGCATTTT
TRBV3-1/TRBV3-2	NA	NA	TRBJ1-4	CASSHPGTPSEKLFF	TGTGCCAGCAGCCACCCCGGGACACCTTCTGAAAAACTGTTTTTT
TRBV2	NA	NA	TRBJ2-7	CASKAQYEQYF	TGTGCCAGCAAGGCACAGTACGAGCAGTACTTC
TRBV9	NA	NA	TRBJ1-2	CASSVDRDYGYTF	TGTGCCAGCAGCGTAGACAGGGACTATGGCTACACCTTC
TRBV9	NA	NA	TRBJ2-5	CASSAGGRETQYF	TGTGCCAGCAGCGCTGGGGGCAGGGAGACCCAGTACTTC
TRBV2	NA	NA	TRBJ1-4	CASSEQGSVGNEKLFF	TGTGCCAGCAGTGAACAGGGATCCGTTGGTAATGAAAAACTGTTTTTT
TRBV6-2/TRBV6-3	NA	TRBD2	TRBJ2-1	CASSYPRTSGGYNEQFF	TGTGCCAGCAGTTACCCCAGGACTAGCGGGGGCTACAATGAGCAGTTCTTC